What follows are 17 T cell receptor beta chains derived from one specimen sequenced in a study of siplizumab effects on memory and regulatory T cells. TCRdb's table, derived via immunoSEQ multiplex PCR, lists solely in-frame clones and lacks some. Altogether about 50,000 clones are present, roughly 87% being singletons, with the ten largest covering 0.35%. Sample: naive CD8+ T cells sorted from blood. These TCRs come from a human donor in good health.

The CDR3 spells CATSSVFGELMKDNEQFF. The CDR3 nucleotides are TGTGCCACCAGCAGTGTCTTCGGTGAACTAATGAAAGACAATGAGCAGTTCTTC. This chain joins TRBV15 and TRBJ2-1; D ambiguous. Per the germline V gene, CDR1 is LNHNV and CDR2 is YYDKDF (reference sequence). V was trimmed by 3 bases and J by 5 bases, leaving 23 bases between them. The CDR3 totals 18 residues.

This clone showed up just a few times. The CDR3 here is CSAAAGGGNQPQHF. The DNA for the CDR3 is TGCAGCGCCGCGGCGGGGGGTGGCAATCAGCCCCAGCATTTT. This chain links TRBV29-1 with TRBJ1-5; D may be TRBD1 (5 bases). Trimming took 7 bases from V and 2 from J, leaving 15 bases between them. The CDR3 runs to 14 residues. CDR1 SQVTM and CDR2 ANQGSEA come from the germline V gene. Full variable domain (outside the CDR3, taken from reference TRBV29-1 and TRBJ1-5): SAVISQKPSRDICQRGTSLTIQCQVDSQVTMMFWYRQQPGQSLTLIATANQGSEATYESGFVIDKFPISRPNLTFSTLTVSNMSPEDSSIYLCSAAAGGGNQPQHFGDGTRLSIL.

This chain uses TRBV19 with TRBJ2-7; a weak D match, TRBD2 (5 bases). Germline V gene lookup returns CDR1 LNHDA and CDR2 SQIVND (reference sequence). V was trimmed by 5 bases and J by 0 bases, leaving 14 bases between them. This CDR3 spans 15 amino acids. The CDR3 nucleotides are TGTGCCAGTAGTTCTTGGACCGAGGGCTCCTACGAGCAGTACTTC. Translating gives CASSSWTEGSYEQYF.

This chain connects TRBV27 to TRBJ1-1; 11 bases are a match to TRBD1. Per the germline V gene, CDR1 is MNHEY and CDR2 is SMNVEV (reference sequence). This CDR3 is built from 12 residues. J lost 4 bases, V lost 8 bases, and 0 bases had no gene match. This CDR3 reads CASGTGGTEAFF. CDR3 nucleotides: TGTGCCAGCGGGACAGGGGGCACTGAAGCTTTCTTT.

The V gene is TRBV9, the J gene TRBJ2-2, with D unclear. V was clipped by 4 bases and J by 6 bases, with 22 bases between them. Germline V CDR1 and CDR2: SGDLS, YYNGEE. This CDR3 is 17 amino acids long. CDR3 bases: TGTGCCAGCAGCCCCGAGGAGTTCGATGCTGGAGCCGGGGAGCTGTTTTTT. Encoded protein: CASSPEEFDAGAGELFF.

This rearrangement joins TRBV4-1 to TRBJ2-5; TRBD1 aligns across 9 bases. The V segment lost 4 bases and the J segment 11 bases; nucleotides outside the gene matches: 11. CDR3 length equals 14 residues. Germline assignment: CDR1 MGHRA and CDR2 YSYEKL. The chain's CDR3 is CASSLTGTGREQYF. DNA of the CDR3: TGCGCCAGCAGCCTTACAGGGACAGGGCGGGAGCAGTACTTC.

This clone was detected only a few times. CDR3 DNA: TGCGCCAGCAGCCAAGCTCGGGCCCTTGAAGCTTTCTTT. The encoded protein is CASSQARALEAFF. The rearrangement uses TRBV4-1 and TRBJ1-1, with D uncertain. V lost 1 base, J lost 7 bases, and 10 bases lay in between. The CDR3 is 13 amino acids. The germline V gene encodes CDR1 MGHRA and CDR2 YSYEKL.

The chain links TRBV29-1 to TRBJ1-1, with 7 bases identical to TRBD1. From germline, CDR1 is SQVTM and CDR2 ANQGSEA. Germline trimming cut 4 bases from V and 5 bases from J; bases unmatched to any gene: 10. This CDR3 spans 14 amino acids. The CDR3 loop reads CSVAGGQGGTEAFF. DNA of the CDR3: TGCAGCGTTGCGGGAGGCCAGGGGGGGACTGAAGCTTTCTTT.

The genes are TRBV19 and TRBJ2-7, with 13 bases matching TRBD2. CDR3 length: 14 residues. Germline V gene lookup returns CDR1 LNHDA and CDR2 SQIVND (reference sequence). With 8 bases clipped from V and 5 bases from J, the junction kept 6 bases outside the gene matches. The CDR3 sequence: CASGLAGALDEQYF. The DNA of the CDR3 is TGTGCCAGTGGACTAGCGGGGGCCCTGGACGAGCAGTACTTC. Based on the CDR3 plus reference TRBV19 and TRBJ2-7, the full variable domain is DGGITQSPKYLFRKEGQNVTLSCEQNLNHDAMYWYRQDPGQGLRLIYYSQIVNDFQKGDIAEGYSVSREKKESFPLTVTSAQKNPTAFYLCASGLAGALDEQYFGPGTRLTVT.

This sequence joins TRBV7-3 and TRBJ1-1; TRBD1 matches at 8 bases. The trim removed 2 bases at V and 1 base at J, leaving 3 bases unmatched. The germline V gene has CDR1 SGHTA and CDR2 FQGTGA. The CDR3 totals 15 residues. The CDR3 here is CASSLGQGQNTEAFF. The CDR3 DNA follows: TGTGCCAGCAGCTTAGGACAGGGACAGAACACTGAAGCTTTCTTT.

The V gene is TRBV7-6, the J gene TRBJ1-4; D is perhaps TRBD1 (5 bases). The CDR3 is made up of 17 amino acids. CDR1 and CDR2 from the germline V gene are SGHVS and FNYEAQ. V was pared by 0 bases and J by 0 bases, with 11 bases between. The CDR3 DNA is TGTGCCAGCAGCTTAGCGCTTGGGGACCCAACTAATGAAAAACTGTTTTTT. This codes for CASSLALGDPTNEKLFF.

Only one count was recorded for this clone. The chain is built from TRBV5-5 and TRBJ2-7, with unresolved D. Germline V CDR1 and CDR2: SGHKS, YYEKEE (reference sequence). Trimming removed 2 bases from V and 1 base from J, with 7 bases in between. This CDR3 is built from 13 residues. CDR3 amino acids: CASSFSGSYEQYF. In DNA form, the CDR3 reads TGTGCCAGCAGCTTTTCCGGGTCCTACGAGCAGTACTTC.

The gene calls are TRBV9 and TRBJ2-7, with a tentative D call TRBD2 (6 bases). The CDR3 totals 14 residues. The ends were cut back, 1 base at V and 3 bases at J, with 11 bases in the middle. Germline loops: CDR1 SGDLS, CDR2 YYNGEE. DNA for the CDR3: TGTGCCAGCAGCGTATCATGGGGGGACTACGAGCAGTACTTC. Its protein is CASSVSWGDYEQYF. Using reference TRBV9 and TRBJ2-7 for the parts outside the CDR3, the full variable domain is DSGVTQTPKHLITATGQRVTLRCSPRSGDLSVYWYQQSLDQGLQFLIQYYNGEERAKGNILERFSAQQFPDLHSELNLSSLELGDSALYFCASSVSWGDYEQYFGPGTRLTVT.

V is TRBV5-4 and J is TRBJ2-3, with D perhaps given as TRBD1 or TRBD2 (5 bases each). Germline assignment: CDR1 SGHNT and CDR2 YYREEE (reference sequence). The CDR3 runs 13 residues. V gave up 2 bases and J gave up 4 bases, with 8 bases separating them. This CDR3 is CASSFRGADTQYF. The DNA for the CDR3 is TGTGCCAGCAGCTTCCGGGGCGCAGATACGCAGTATTTT.

The chain uses TRBV18 and TRBJ2-3, with unresolved D. CDR3 size: 14 residues. Germline CDR1 is KGHSH and CDR2 is LQKENI. The ends were cut back, 0 bases at V and 3 bases at J, with 7 bases in the middle. The CDR3 is CASSPPHFTDTQYF. CDR3 DNA: TGTGCCAGCTCACCACCGCACTTTACAGATACGCAGTATTTT.

V and J are TRBV6-5 and TRBJ2-4, with TRBD1 matching over 9 bases. Germline V CDR1 and CDR2: MNHEY, SVGAGI. This CDR3 is 15 amino acids long. After removal of 6 bases from V and 4 bases from J, the junction contained 7 bases not matched to a gene. CDR3 bases: TGTGCCAGCAGCTACAAAGGGACAGGGAAAAACATTCAGTACTTC. It encodes CASSYKGTGKNIQYF.

This clone was counted a single time. CDR3 sequence: CATSSRDNNYEQYF. CDR3 nucleotides: TGTGCCACCAGCAGCCGGGACAACAACTACGAGCAGTACTTC. This chain uses TRBV15 with TRBJ2-7, with D maybe TRBD1 (6 bases). Trimming removed 3 bases at V and 3 bases at J, with 12 bases between. Germline V gene lookup returns CDR1 LNHNV and CDR2 YYDKDF (reference sequence). The CDR3 is made up of 14 amino acids.